This TCR beta chain comes out of a study of blood T cell repertoires in COVID-19 (TCRdb year 2020). Context from the whole study: Samples from collaborators originated in the United States, Italy and Spain and spanned both the acute and convalescent phases of COVID-19. The dataset comprised deeply sampled blood TCRbeta repertoires from subjects exposed to, actively infected with, or recovered from COVID-19. Where available, HLA class I and class II types were obtained from metadata supplied by the sample provider rather than from assay-based typing. The material from the prospective study consisted of cDNA or gDNA derived from T cells, B-cell-depleted T cells, or PBMCs. Samples came from the ongoing ImmuneRACE study (first 160 participants) plus 1,254 subjects from 6 global collaborators. The repertoires were released in a freely available public database meant as a resource for research on the immune response to SARS-CoV-2. Nearly every sample came with metadata listing a de-identified subject ID, COVID-19 status, age in years and sex.

With regard to this clone: What this receptor recognizes is not known. The record has no base qualities; no much larger clone is one base away.

The immunoSEQ Assay, a bias-controlled multiplex PCR, was used to amplify TCRbeta CDR3 regions from genomic DNA. In the source study's methods: Nucleated cell counts per sample were estimated from amplification of reference gene primers within the assay. To quantify the absolute abundance of each unique TCRbeta CDR3 rearrangement, sequence reads were collapsed and filtered. Productive Simpson clonality was computed per sample as the square root of Simpson's diversity index over productive rearrangements. Sourced from immuneACCESS, this table was stored by TCRdb with only in-frame sequences that have V and J called. A share of the clones is absent; for the studies checked, an unresolved V gene accounts for under half, and the remainder has no known explanation. The V and J calls and clone size were taken over from that table, and D and trimming were inferred from the DNA. The sample contains more than 250,000 clones, roughly 88% of them found a single time. More than 2% of the sample comes from the top ten.

Enrolling through a virtual design, the prospective study's participants ranged in age from roughly 18 to 95 years and lived across about two dozen United States geographic areas. To assign participants to cohorts, the prospective study relied on clinical history that participants themselves reported in a screening survey and a study questionnaire. Recovered participants in ImmuneRACE Cohort 3 were defined by two consecutive negative NP/OP PCR tests, clearance by a healthcare professional, or resolution of symptoms. Each participant in the prospective study had whole blood, serum and a nasopharyngeal or oropharyngeal swab collected by mobile phlebotomists. Participants in the prospective study had the option to provide additional blood draws and questionnaires over an approximately 2-month period. Prospective study blood samples were shipped either frozen or at room temperature before DNA extraction.

General findings and caveats noted by the study authors: How much clinical and demographic metadata was included differed by source and by participant, and the metadata was provided uncurated.

This receptor was identified in a man aged 25 to 40 who had recovered from COVID-19. The material sequenced was PBMCs or T cells enriched from blood (not recorded which).

This receptor carries the CDR3 CASGGGQAPGNTIYF. In nucleotide form, the sequence is TGTGCCAGCGGGGGGGGACAGGCGCCTGGAAACACCATATATTTT. The chain is made from TRBV2 and TRBJ1-3; 8 bases in the junction line up with TRBD1. The germline V gene gives CDR1 as SNHLY and CDR2 as FYNNEI. Ends trimmed: V by 8 bases, J by 2 bases; bases unmatched to a gene: 8. The CDR3, from cysteine to phenylalanine, totals 15 residues. The kept DNA is CDR3 alone, 45 bases in frame from the first base. Extended through the reference TRBV2 and TRBJ1-3 proteins, this CDR3 yields the full variable domain: EPEVTQTPSHQVTQMGQEVILRCVPISNHLYFYWYRQILGQKVEFLVSFYNNEISEKSEIFDDQFSVERPDGSNFTLKIRSTKLEDSAMYFCASGGGQAPGNTIYFGEGSWLTVV.